This is a list of T cell receptor beta chains from one sample in a study of blood T cell repertoires in COVID-19. Profiling relied on immunoSEQ multiplex PCR, and the TCRdb table lists in-frame clones only, not all of them. The sample yields around 130,000 clones, approximately 85% seen once. What was sequenced was peripheral blood. These receptor sequences come from a human donor in a cohort sampled during active COVID-19. Both conserved end residues are part of each CDR3. D genes are given only for firm matches. Clone size, where shown, is once, few, many, or a class for clones that have expanded.

V: TRBV5-6; J: TRBJ1-2; size: many; D: TRBD1; CDR3: CASSPLGTGGNYGYTF; DNA: TGTGCCAGCAGCCCACTCGGGACAGGGGGGAACTATGGCTACACCTTC
V: TRBV7-8; J: TRBJ1-2; size: .; D: .; CDR3: CASSLEDREGRYGYTF; DNA: TGTGCCAGCAGCTTAGAGGACAGAGAGGGGAGATATGGCTACACCTTC
V: TRBV2; J: TRBJ2-4; size: .; D: .; CDR3: CASSPRSGGAKNIQYF; DNA: TGTGCCAGCAGCCCTCGGAGCGGTGGGGCCAAAAACATTCAGTACTTC
V: TRBV6-2/TRBV6-3; J: TRBJ1-2; size: .; D: .; CDR3: CASSYSVRGALGYTF; DNA: TGTGCCAGCAGTTACTCCGTACGGGGGGCGCTGGGCTACACCTTC
V: TRBV4-1; J: TRBJ2-3; size: .; D: .; CDR3: CASSPLAYTSTDTQYF; DNA: TGCGCCAGCAGCCCCCTAGCGTACACTAGCACAGATACGCAGTATTTT
V: TRBV18; J: TRBJ2-1; size: .; D: .; CDR3: CASSPSDEQFF; DNA: TGTGCCAGCTCCCCTAGTGATGAGCAGTTCTTC
V: TRBV7-7; J: TRBJ2-5; size: .; D: TRBD2; CDR3: CASSRDGGGAETQYF; DNA: TGTGCTAGCAGCCGCGATGGCGGGGGGGCGGAGACCCAGTACTTC
V: TRBV27; J: TRBJ2-5; size: .; D: TRBD1; CDR3: CASSLLGQGKVTQYF; DNA: TGTGCCAGCAGTTTACTAGGACAGGGGAAGGTGACCCAGTACTTC
V: TRBV5-1; J: TRBJ2-3; size: .; D: .; CDR3: CASSSGQGGPISTDTQYF; DNA: TGCGCCAGCAGCTCCGGGCAGGGGGGTCCAATTAGCACAGATACGCAGTATTTT
V: TRBV19; J: TRBJ2-3; size: once; D: .; CDR3: CASSIGVTDTQYF; DNA: TGTGCCAGTAGTATAGGTGTTACTGATACGCAGTATTTT
V: TRBV5-1; J: TRBJ1-4; size: .; D: .; CDR3: CASTSGTDNEKLFF; DNA: TGCGCCAGCACCTCCGGGACTGATAATGAAAAACTGTTTTTT
V: TRBV3-1/TRBV3-2; J: TRBJ2-3; size: .; D: .; CDR3: CASSERPRGTQYF; DNA: TGTGCCAGCAGCGAAAGACCCAGAGGTACGCAGTATTTT
V: TRBV7-9; J: TRBJ1-6; size: .; D: .; CDR3: CASSLRWVWEPLHF; DNA: TGTGCCAGCAGCTTACGATGGGTCTGGGAGCCCCTCCACTTT
V: TRBV5-1; J: TRBJ2-5; size: few; D: TRBD2; CDR3: CASRAIGNAGLAAKETQYF; DNA: TGCGCCAGCCGGGCTATAGGTAATGCGGGACTAGCGGCCAAAGAGACCCAGTACTTC
V: TRBV5-1; J: TRBJ1-2; size: .; D: TRBD1; CDR3: CASSLGGTVSYGYTF; DNA: TGCGCCAGCAGCTTGGGTGGGACAGTAAGCTATGGCTACACCTTC
V: TRBV27; J: TRBJ2-1; size: .; D: .; CDR3: CASQPTGHGSHNEQFF; DNA: TGTGCCAGCCAACCGACAGGTCATGGGTCCCACAATGAGCAGTTCTTC
V: TRBV30; J: TRBJ2-3; size: .; D: TRBD1; CDR3: CAWSGDGTGDGVSTDTQYF; DNA: TGTGCCTGGAGTGGAGACGGGACAGGGGATGGTGTTAGCACAGATACGCAGTATTTT
V: TRBV27; J: TRBJ1-2; size: .; D: .; CDR3: CASGFQASYGYTF; DNA: TGTGCCAGCGGGTTTCAGGCCAGCTATGGCTACACCTTC
V: TRBV23-1; J: TRBJ1-2; size: .; D: .; CDR3: CASSQLNLQGPANYGYTF; DNA: TGCGCCAGCAGTCAATTGAACCTTCAGGGCCCAGCTAACTATGGCTACACCTTC
V: TRBV5-1; J: TRBJ1-1; size: .; D: TRBD1; CDR3: CASTNRGNTEAFF; DNA: TGCGCCAGCACCAACAGGGGGAACACTGAAGCTTTCTTT
V: TRBV5-6; J: TRBJ1-1; size: .; D: TRBD1; CDR3: CASSPGQHEAFF; DNA: TGTGCCAGCAGCCCGGGACAGCATGAAGCTTTCTTT
V: TRBV19; J: TRBJ1-5; size: .; D: .; CDR3: CASSMVSGYGNQPQHF; DNA: TGTGCCAGTAGTATGGTTTCGGGGTACGGCAATCAGCCCCAGCATTTT
V: TRBV12-5; J: TRBJ2-3; size: once; D: .; CDR3: CASGLVRSGYTDTQYF; DNA: TGTGCTAGTGGTTTGGTACGTAGCGGCTACACAGATACGCAGTATTTT
V: TRBV21-1; J: TRBJ1-5; size: .; D: .; CDR3: CASSKPWTPLMPQHF; DNA: TGTGCCAGCAGCAAACCCTGGACACCGTTAATGCCCCAGCATTTT
V: TRBV27; J: TRBJ2-5; size: .; D: .; CDR3: CASLRGETQYF; DNA: TGTGCCAGCCTCAGGGGAGAGACCCAGTACTTC
V: TRBV27; J: TRBJ2-5; size: .; D: TRBD2; CDR3: CASSPKLAAQETQYF; DNA: TGTGCCAGCAGTCCGAAACTAGCGGCCCAAGAGACCCAGTACTTC
V: TRBV28; J: TRBJ2-1; size: .; D: TRBD2; CDR3: CASKDLYTGLAGGPSYNEQFF; DNA: TGTGCCAGCAAGGACTTATACACGGGACTAGCGGGAGGGCCCTCCTACAATGAGCAGTTCTTC
V: TRBV24-1; J: TRBJ1-5; size: .; D: .; CDR3: CATSASAGGNQPQHF; DNA: TGTGCCACCAGTGCATCAGCGGGCGGCAATCAGCCCCAGCATTTT
V: TRBV2; J: TRBJ2-5; size: .; D: .; CDR3: CASSAGQKETQYF; DNA: TGTGCCAGCAGTGCAGGACAGAAAGAGACCCAGTACTTC
V: TRBV3-1/TRBV3-2; J: TRBJ1-2; size: .; D: .; CDR3: CASSHPRGIYGYTF; DNA: TGTGCCAGCAGCCACCCTCGGGGGATCTATGGCTACACCTTC
V: TRBV5-1; J: TRBJ2-7; size: .; D: .; CDR3: CASSWGGEQYF; DNA: TGCGCCAGCAGCTGGGGAGGCGAGCAGTACTTC
V: TRBV5-6; J: TRBJ2-5; size: .; D: .; CDR3: CASSLIRGETQYF; DNA: TGTGCCAGCAGCTTGATACGGGGGGAGACCCAGTACTTC
V: TRBV10-3; J: TRBJ1-5; size: .; D: TRBD1; CDR3: CAISPGGLNQPQHF; DNA: TGTGCCATCAGCCCAGGGGGCCTCAATCAGCCCCAGCATTTT
V: TRBV5-4; J: TRBJ2-5; size: .; D: TRBD2; CDR3: CASSSAPLAGGGTQYF; DNA: TGTGCCAGCAGCTCCGCCCCGCTAGCGGGGGGAGGGACCCAGTACTTC
V: TRBV3-1/TRBV3-2; J: TRBJ1-6; size: .; D: .; CDR3: CASSRNQGGYSPLHF; DNA: TGTGCCAGCAGCCGGAACCAGGGAGGTTATTCACCCCTCCACTTT
V: TRBV24-1; J: TRBJ2-1; size: .; D: .; CDR3: CATSEPGQPAQQFF; DNA: TGTGCCACCAGTGAGCCTGGACAGCCAGCCCAGCAGTTCTTC
V: TRBV10-1; J: TRBJ1-5; size: .; D: .; CDR3: CASSEGAGGGEKTYSNQPQHF; DNA: TGCGCCAGCAGTGAGGGTGCCGGGGGGGGCGAGAAGACCTATAGCAATCAGCCCCAGCATTTT
V: TRBV12-3/TRBV12-4; J: TRBJ2-3; size: .; D: .; CDR3: CASIQGQGGTQYF; DNA: TGTGCCAGTATACAGGGCCAAGGCGGTACGCAGTATTTT
V: TRBV11-1; J: TRBJ2-7; size: .; D: .; CDR3: CASSLGSGLRYEQYF; DNA: TGTGCCAGCAGCTTAGGATCCGGACTGCGCTACGAGCAGTACTTC
V: TRBV9; J: TRBJ2-1; size: .; D: TRBD2; CDR3: CASSGLAAYNEQFF; DNA: TGTGCCAGCTCAGGACTAGCGGCGTACAATGAGCAGTTCTTC
V: TRBV7-2; J: TRBJ2-7; size: .; D: .; CDR3: CASSLSWARYEQYF; DNA: TGTGCCAGCAGCTTAAGTTGGGCACGCTACGAGCAGTACTTC
V: TRBV29-1; J: TRBJ2-2; size: .; D: TRBD2; CDR3: CSVGGLAGGDPTGELFF; DNA: TGCAGCGTTGGGGGACTAGCGGGAGGGGATCCTACCGGGGAGCTGTTTTTT
V: TRBV2; J: TRBJ1-6; size: .; D: .; CDR3: CARNVRGEDNSPLHF; DNA: TGTGCCAGGAACGTACGGGGGGAAGATAATTCACCCCTCCACTTT
V: TRBV5-1; J: TRBJ1-2; size: .; D: .; CDR3: CASSLEPTDRDGNTF; DNA: TGCGCCAGCAGCCTAGAACCGACCGACAGAGATGGTAACACCTTC
V: TRBV6-2/TRBV6-3; J: TRBJ1-2; size: .; D: TRBD1; CDR3: CASSYSKVSTGIRGYTF; DNA: TGTGCCAGCAGTTACTCGAAGGTTTCGACAGGGATTCGGGGCTACACCTTC